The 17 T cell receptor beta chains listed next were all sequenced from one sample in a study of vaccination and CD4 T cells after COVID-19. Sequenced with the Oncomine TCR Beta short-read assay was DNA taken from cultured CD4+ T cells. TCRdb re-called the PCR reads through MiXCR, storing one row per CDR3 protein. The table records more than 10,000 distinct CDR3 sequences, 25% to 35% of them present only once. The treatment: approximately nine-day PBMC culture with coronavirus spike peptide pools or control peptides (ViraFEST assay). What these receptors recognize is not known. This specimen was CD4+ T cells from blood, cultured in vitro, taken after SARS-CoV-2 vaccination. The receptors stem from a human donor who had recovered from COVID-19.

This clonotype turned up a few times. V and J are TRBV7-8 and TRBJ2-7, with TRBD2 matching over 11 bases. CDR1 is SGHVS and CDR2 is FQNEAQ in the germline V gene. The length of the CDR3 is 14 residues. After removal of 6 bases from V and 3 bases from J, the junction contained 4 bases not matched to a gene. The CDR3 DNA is TGTGCCAGCAGTGCCGGGACTAGCGGCTACGAGCAGTACTTC. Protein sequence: CASSAGTSGYEQYF.

The CDR3 nucleotides are TGTGCCAGCTCACCACCGGAAGTTAGAGGGACCCAGTACTTC. Protein: CASSPPEVRGTQYF. The rearrangement joins TRBV18 to TRBJ2-5; D ambiguous. Looked up from germline, CDR1 is KGHSH and CDR2 is LQKENI. The CDR3 length is 14 residues. V lost 0 bases and J 7 bases, leaving 12 bases between the germline ends.

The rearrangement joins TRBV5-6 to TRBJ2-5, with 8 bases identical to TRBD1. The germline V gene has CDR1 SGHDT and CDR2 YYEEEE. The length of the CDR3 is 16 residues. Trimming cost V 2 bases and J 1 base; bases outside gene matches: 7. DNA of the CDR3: TGTGCCAGCAGCTTTGGGCTGGGACAGGCCCAAGAGACCCAGTACTTC. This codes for CASSFGLGQAQETQYF.

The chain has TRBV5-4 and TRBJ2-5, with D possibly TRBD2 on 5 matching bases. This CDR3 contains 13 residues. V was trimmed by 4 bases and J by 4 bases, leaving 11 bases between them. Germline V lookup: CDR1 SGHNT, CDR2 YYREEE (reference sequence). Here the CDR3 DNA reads TGTGCCAGCAGCCATCTAGGAGGAGAGACCCAGTACTTC. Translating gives CASSHLGGETQYF.

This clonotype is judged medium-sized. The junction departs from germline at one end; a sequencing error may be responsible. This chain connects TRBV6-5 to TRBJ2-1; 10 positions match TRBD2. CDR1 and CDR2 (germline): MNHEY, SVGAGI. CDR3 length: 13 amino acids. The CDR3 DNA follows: TGTGCCAGCAGTTACTCCGGGCTAGCGGGAGAACTCTTC. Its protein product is CASSYSGLAGELF.

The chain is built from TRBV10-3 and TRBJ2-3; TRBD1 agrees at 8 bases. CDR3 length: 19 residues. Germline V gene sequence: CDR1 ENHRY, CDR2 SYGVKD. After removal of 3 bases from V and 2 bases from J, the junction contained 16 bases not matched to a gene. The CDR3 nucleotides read TGTGCCATCAGTGATCCTCATGAACCGGGACAGGAGTCCACAGATACGCAGTATTTT. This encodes CAISDPHEPGQESTDTQYF.

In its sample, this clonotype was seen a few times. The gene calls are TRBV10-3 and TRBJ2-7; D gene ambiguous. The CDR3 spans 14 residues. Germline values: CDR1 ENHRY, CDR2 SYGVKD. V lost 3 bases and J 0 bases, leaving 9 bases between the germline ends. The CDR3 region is CAISDHGSSYEQYF. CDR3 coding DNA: TGTGCCATCAGTGATCACGGCAGCTCCTACGAGCAGTACTTC.

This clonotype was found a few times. The CDR3 sequence is CASSLDNPLFGYTF. CDR3 in DNA: TGTGCCAGCAGCTTAGATAACCCCCTTTTTGGCTACACCTTC. The V call is TRBV7-9, the J call TRBJ1-2; D not resolved. CDR1 is SEHNR, CDR2 FQNEAQ, per germline (reference sequence). CDR3 length: 14 residues. Trimming left V 1 base short and J 7 bases short, with 13 bases between.

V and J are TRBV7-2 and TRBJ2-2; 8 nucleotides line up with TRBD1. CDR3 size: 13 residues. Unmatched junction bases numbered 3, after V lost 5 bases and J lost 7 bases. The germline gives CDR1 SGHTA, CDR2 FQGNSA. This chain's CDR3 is CASSPGQVGELFF. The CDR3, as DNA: TGTGCCAGCAGCCCGGGACAGGTCGGGGAGCTGTTTTTT. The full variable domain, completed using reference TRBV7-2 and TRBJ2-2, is GAGVSQSPSNKVTEKGKDVELRCDPISGHTALYWYRQSLGQGLEFLIYFQGNSAPDKSGLPSDRFSAERTGGSVSTLTIQRTQQEDSAVYLCASSPGQVGELFFGEGSRLTVL.

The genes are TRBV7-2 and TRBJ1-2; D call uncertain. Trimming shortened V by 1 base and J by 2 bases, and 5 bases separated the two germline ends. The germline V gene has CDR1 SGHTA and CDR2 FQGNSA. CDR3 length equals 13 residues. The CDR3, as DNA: TGTGCCAGCAGCTTAGTGGGAAACTATGGCTACACCTTC. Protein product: CASSLVGNYGYTF.

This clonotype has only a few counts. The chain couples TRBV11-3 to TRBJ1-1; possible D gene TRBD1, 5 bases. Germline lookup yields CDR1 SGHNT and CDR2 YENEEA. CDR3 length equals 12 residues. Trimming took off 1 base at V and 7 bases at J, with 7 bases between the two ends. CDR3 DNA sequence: TGTGCCAGCAGCTTAGGGCAGGGTGAAGCTTTCTTT. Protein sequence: CASSLGQGEAFF.

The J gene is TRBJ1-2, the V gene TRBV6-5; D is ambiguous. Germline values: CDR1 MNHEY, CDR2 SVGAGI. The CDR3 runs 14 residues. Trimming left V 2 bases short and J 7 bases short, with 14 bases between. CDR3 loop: CASSYQSDGCGYTF. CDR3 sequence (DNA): TGTGCCAGCAGTTACCAGTCGGACGGCTGTGGCTACACCTTC.

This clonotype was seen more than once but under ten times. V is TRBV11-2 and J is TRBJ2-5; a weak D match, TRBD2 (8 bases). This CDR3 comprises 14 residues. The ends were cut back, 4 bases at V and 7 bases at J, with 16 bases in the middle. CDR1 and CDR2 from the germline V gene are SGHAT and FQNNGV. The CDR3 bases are TGTGCCAGCAGCTCCTTCAGGGGGACTAGGACCCAGTACTTC. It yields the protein CASSSFRGTRTQYF.

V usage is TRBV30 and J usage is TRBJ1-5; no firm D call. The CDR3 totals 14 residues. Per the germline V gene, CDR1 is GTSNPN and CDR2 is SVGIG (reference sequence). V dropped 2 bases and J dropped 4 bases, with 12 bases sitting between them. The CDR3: CAWSLGLRNQPQHF. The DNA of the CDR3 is TGTGCCTGGAGTTTGGGGTTAAGAAATCAGCCCCAGCATTTT. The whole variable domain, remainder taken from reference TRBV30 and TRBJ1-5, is SQTIHQWPATLVQPVGSPLSLECTVEGTSNPNLYWYRQAAGRGLQLLFYSVGIGQISSEVPQNLSASRPQDRQFILSSKKLLLSDSGFYLCAWSLGLRNQPQHFGDGTRLSIL.

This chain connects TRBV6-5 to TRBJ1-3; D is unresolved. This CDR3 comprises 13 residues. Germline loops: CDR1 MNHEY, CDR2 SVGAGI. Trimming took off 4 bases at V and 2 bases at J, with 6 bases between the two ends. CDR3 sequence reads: CASSFSTGNTIYF. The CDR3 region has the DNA TGTGCCAGCAGTTTCTCAACTGGAAACACCATATATTTT.

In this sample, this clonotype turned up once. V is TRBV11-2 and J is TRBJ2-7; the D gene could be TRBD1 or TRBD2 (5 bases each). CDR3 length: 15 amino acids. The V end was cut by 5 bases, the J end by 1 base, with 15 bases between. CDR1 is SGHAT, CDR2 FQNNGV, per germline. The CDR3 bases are TGTGCCAGCAGCCAAATCAAGGGACGGTCCTACGAGCAGTACTTC. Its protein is CASSQIKGRSYEQYF.

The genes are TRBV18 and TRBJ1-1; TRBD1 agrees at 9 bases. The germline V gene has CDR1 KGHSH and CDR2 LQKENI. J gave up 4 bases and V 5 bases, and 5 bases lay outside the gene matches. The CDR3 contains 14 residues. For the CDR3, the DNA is TGTGCCAGCTCAGCCGGGACAGGGCTCACTGAAGCTTTCTTT. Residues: CASSAGTGLTEAFF.